This is a list of T cell receptor beta chains from one sample in a study of response to subunit inactivated influenza vaccine. One entry per CDR3 protein, called by TCRdb with MiXCR from the RT-PCR reads. The table lists around 850,000 distinct CDR3 sequences, approximately 17% of them singletons. The sequencing here drew on PBMCs from blood, taken roughly 5 days after vaccination. Source of these receptors: a man between 50 and 59 years old who received an inactivated influenza vaccine. CDR3s leave out the opening cysteine and the closing phenylalanine or tryptophan.

J gene	V gene	CDR3 protein
TRBJ2-1	TRBV7-8	ASSRTSGRYNEQF
TRBJ2-7	TRBV7-2	ASSSTFSAGRYEQY
TRBJ2-2	TRBV12-3/TRBV12-4	ASKAGGTGELF
TRBJ2-5	TRBV19	ASSWGGETQY
TRBJ2-5	TRBV7-2	ASSYLQGYQETQY
TRBJ2-7	TRBV20-1	SARETGPMYEQY
TRBJ2-1	TRBV5-4	ASSGGTATGLGEQF
TRBJ1-2	TRBV28	AKTGSST
TRBJ2-5	TRBV28	ASSDARAGLETQY
TRBJ2-3	TRBV20-1	SAPREFYGEATDTQY
TRBJ2-7	TRBV10-3	AISYSGRLYEQY
TRBJ1-1	TRBV12-3/TRBV12-4	ASSSPASPTEAF
TRBJ1-6	TRBV6-1	ASMGTLGPLH
TRBJ1-4	TRBV5-1	ASSPRGVTEKLF
TRBJ2-7	TRBV30	AWSSGGEAHEQY
TRBJ2-7	TRBV18	ASSLAGLPYEQY